Below, 2 T cell receptor beta chains from the same sample are listed, as sequenced in a study of cytomegalovirus exposure and HLA in healthy donors. This PCR relied on a set of 60 Vbeta primers and 13 Jbeta primers. Using immunoSEQ multiplex PCR, the repertoire was profiled, and TCRdb retains in-frame clones only, with some absent. The sample contains fewer than 80,000 clones, 65% to 70% of which appear only once. Sequencing was carried out using PBMCs. The receptors here all came from a woman between 45 and 65 years old in good health and CMV-seropositive.

This chain uses TRBV2 with TRBJ1-1; D remains ambiguous. The germline gives CDR1 SNHLY, CDR2 FYNNEI. CDR3 length: 13 amino acids. V gave up 1 base and J gave up 4 bases, with 7 bases separating them. The CDR3 loop reads CASSEDSITEAFF. Written as DNA, the CDR3 is TGTGCCAGCAGTGAAGACAGTATCACTGAAGCTTTCTTT.

The CDR3 loop reads CASRSDRVDTEAFF. CDR3 DNA: TGTGCCAGCAGGTCCGACAGGGTAGACACTGAAGCTTTCTTT. The chain combines TRBV7-9 with TRBJ1-1; TRBD1 agrees at 7 bases. The germline gives CDR1 SEHNR, CDR2 FQNEAQ (reference sequence). J lost 3 bases, V lost 6 bases, and 7 bases had no gene match. The CDR3 is 14 amino acids.